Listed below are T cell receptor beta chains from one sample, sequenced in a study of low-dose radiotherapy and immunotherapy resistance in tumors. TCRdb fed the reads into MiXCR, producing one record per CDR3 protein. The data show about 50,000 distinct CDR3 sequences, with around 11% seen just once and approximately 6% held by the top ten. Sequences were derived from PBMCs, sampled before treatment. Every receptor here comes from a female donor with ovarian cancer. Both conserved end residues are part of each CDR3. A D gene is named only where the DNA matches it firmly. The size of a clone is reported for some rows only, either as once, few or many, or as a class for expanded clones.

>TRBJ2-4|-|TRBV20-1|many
TGCAGTGCTAGAGGGGCCGCAGGGATAACCAAAAACATTCAGTACTTC
CSARGAAGITKNIQYF
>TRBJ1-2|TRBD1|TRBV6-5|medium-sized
TGTGCCAGCAGGCACAGACAGGGAGGGGACTATGGCTACACCTTC
CASRHRQGGDYGYTF
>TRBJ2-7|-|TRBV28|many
TGTGCCAGCAGTTTGGGGTACTACGAGCAGTACTTC
CASSLGYYEQYF
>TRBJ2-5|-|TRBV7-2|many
TGTGCCAGCAGCCGCACAGGGTCCGGGGAGACCCAGTACTTC
CASSRTGSGETQYF
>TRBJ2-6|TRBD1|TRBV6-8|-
TGTGCCAGCACTAGGGGGCGCGGTGGGGCCAACGTCCTGACTTTC
CASTRGRGGANVLTF
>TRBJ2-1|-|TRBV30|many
TGTGCCTGGGAGCAGGGGATAAAAAACAATGAGCAGTTCTTC
CAWEQGIKNNEQFF
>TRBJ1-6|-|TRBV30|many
TGTGCCTGGACCCCGGGTCCCTATAATTCACCCCTCCACTTT
CAWTPGPYNSPLHF
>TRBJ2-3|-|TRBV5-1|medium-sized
TGCGCCAGCAGCGGACTTTCCGGGGGCCCTGGAGATACGCAGTATTTT
CASSGLSGGPGDTQYF
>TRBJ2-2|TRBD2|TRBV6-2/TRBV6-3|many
TGTGCCAGCGGACAGGGACTAGCGGTCTCCGGGGAGCTGTTTTTT
CASGQGLAVSGELFF
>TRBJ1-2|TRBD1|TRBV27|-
TGTGCCAGCAGTTACATGGGGACAGGGGAGTTTGGCTACACCTTC
CASSYMGTGEFGYTF
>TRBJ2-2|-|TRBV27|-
TGTGCCAGCAGTTTATTGGGGTTTGCGAACACCGGGGAGCTGTTTTTT
CASSLLGFANTGELFF
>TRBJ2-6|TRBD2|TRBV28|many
TGTGCCAGCAGCGGGGGGAGGACTGGGGCCAACGTCCTGACTTTC
CASSGGRTGANVLTF
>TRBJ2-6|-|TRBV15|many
TGTGCCACCAGCAGAACCGGGACAACTGGGGCCAACGTCCTGACTTTC
CATSRTGTTGANVLTF
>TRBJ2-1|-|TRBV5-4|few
TGTGCCAGCAGCTTTGCCGGGGGCTCCTACAATGAGCAGTTCTTC
CASSFAGGSYNEQFF
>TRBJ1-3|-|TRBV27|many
TGTGCCAGCAGTTTAGGGGGCCTCGGAAACACCATATATTTT
CASSLGGLGNTIYF
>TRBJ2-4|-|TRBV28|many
TGTGCCAGCAGCCCCGGGGCTATAAACATTCAGTACTTC
CASSPGAINIQYF
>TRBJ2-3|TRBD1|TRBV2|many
TGTGCCAGCAGTCCGACAGGGACCACAGATACGCAGTATTTT
CASSPTGTTDTQYF
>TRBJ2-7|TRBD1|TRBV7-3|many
TGTGCCAGCAGCTTACAGGGGGCAACCTCCTACGAGCAGTACTTC
CASSLQGATSYEQYF
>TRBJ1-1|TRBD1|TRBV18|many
TGTGCCAGCTCCCTCCGGGACAGCAACACGAACACTGAAGCTTTCTTT
CASSLRDSNTNTEAFF
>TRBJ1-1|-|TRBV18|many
TGTGCCAGCTCACCACCGTCCATCCGGGGTGGCACTGAAGCTTTCTTT
CASSPPSIRGGTEAFF
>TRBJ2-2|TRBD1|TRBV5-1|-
TGCGCCAGCAGCGGGGGACAGGGGGCGATCCCCGGGGAGCTGTTTTTT
CASSGGQGAIPGELFF
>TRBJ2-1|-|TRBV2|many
TGTGCCAGCAGTGTTTACCGGGAGACGAATGAGCAGTTCTTC
CASSVYRETNEQFF
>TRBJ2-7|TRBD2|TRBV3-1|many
TGTGCCAGCCGGTTAGCGGGGGTTTACGAGCAGTACTTC
CASRLAGVYEQYF
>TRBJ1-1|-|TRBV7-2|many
TGTGCCAGCAGCTTATTTGACAGCCTGAACACTGAAGCTTTCTTT
CASSLFDSLNTEAFF